The next 3 T cell receptor beta chains were all read from a single sample in a study of CD8 T cells in Susac syndrome. An amount of RNA that ranged from 0.5 to 1 ug was reverse transcribed with random hexamers. TCRdb reprocessed the immunoSEQ multiplex PCR reads via MiXCR and lists one record per CDR3 protein. The sample lists roughly 190,000 distinct CDR3 sequences; 85% to 95% were seen once. The specimen was CD8+ T cells from PBMCs. The origin of the receptors is a human donor with Susac syndrome.

J is TRBJ1-1 and V is TRBV19, with D possibly being TRBD1 (5 bases). The CDR3 is 15 residues long. V was trimmed by 3 bases and J by 3 bases, leaving 14 bases between them. Germline lookup yields CDR1 LNHDA and CDR2 SQIVND (reference sequence). CDR3 amino acids: CASSITAVGDTEAFF. In nucleotides, the CDR3 is TGTGCCAGTAGTATCACGGCAGTAGGGGACACTGAAGCTTTCTTT.

The DNA of the CDR3 is TGTGCCAGCAGCTTCAATCCCGGGGAGCTGTTTTTT. Translation: CASSFNPGELFF. The V call is TRBV9, the J call TRBJ2-2; D unresolved. The germline V gene has CDR1 SGDLS and CDR2 YYNGEE. Trimming pared 4 bases from V and 6 bases from J, leaving 7 bases between. The CDR3 has 12 amino acids.

This clonotype was recorded only once. CDR3 residues: CASSHGAGVIYEQYF. CDR3 DNA: TGTGCCAGCAGCCACGGAGCGGGAGTCATCTACGAGCAGTACTTC. The rearrangement uses TRBV3-1 and TRBJ2-7; 8 bases align to TRBD2. From germline, CDR1 is LGHDT and CDR2 YNNKEL (reference sequence). CDR3 length: 15 amino acids. Unmatched junction bases numbered 7, after V lost 3 bases and J lost 3 bases.